This T cell receptor beta chain came from a study of glioma-infiltrating T cells. Amplification of TCR alpha and beta CDR3 regions from RNA used iRepertoire nested multiplex PCR. One-step reverse transcription and amplification started from around 100-400 ng of tissue mRNA or PBMC total RNA. TCRdb processed the multiplex PCR reads anew with MiXCR; each CDR3 protein has one entry. The sample records some 90,000 distinct CDR3 sequences, 35% to 45% being singletons. In germline, CDR1 is SGHKS, CDR2 YYEKEE (reference sequence). This CDR3 has 15 residues. V lost 4 bases, J lost 0 bases, and 13 bases lay in between. In its sample, this clonotype was seen a few times.

The sequenced sample consisted of glioma tissue, nonneoplastic brain tissue, or PBMCs (not recorded which). The source of this sequence is a human donor with low-grade glioma or glioblastoma, undergoing nonglioma brain surgery, or in good health (not recorded which). The chain links TRBV5-5 to TRBJ1-1, with a weak D call TRBD1 (6 bases). This CDR3 is CASSRRGALNTEAFF. Here the CDR3 DNA reads TGTGCCAGCAGCCGACGGGGGGCTTTGAACACTGAAGCTTTCTTT.